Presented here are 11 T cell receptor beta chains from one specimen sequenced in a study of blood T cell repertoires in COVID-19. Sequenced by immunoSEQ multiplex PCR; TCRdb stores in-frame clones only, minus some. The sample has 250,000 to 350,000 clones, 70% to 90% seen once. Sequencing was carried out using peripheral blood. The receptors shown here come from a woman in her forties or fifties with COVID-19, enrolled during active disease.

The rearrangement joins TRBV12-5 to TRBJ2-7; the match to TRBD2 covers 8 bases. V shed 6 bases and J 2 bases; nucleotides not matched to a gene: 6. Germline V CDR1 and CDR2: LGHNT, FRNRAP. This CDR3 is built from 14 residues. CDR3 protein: CASGPGGFPYEQYF. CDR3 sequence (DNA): TGTGCTAGTGGGCCGGGAGGGTTTCCCTACGAGCAGTACTTC. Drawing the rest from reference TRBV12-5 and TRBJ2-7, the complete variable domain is DARVTQTPRHKVTEMGQEVTMRCQPILGHNTVFWYRQTMMQGLELLAYFRNRAPLDDSGMPKDRFSAEMPDATLATLKIQPSEPRDSAVYFCASGPGGFPYEQYFGPGTRLTVT.

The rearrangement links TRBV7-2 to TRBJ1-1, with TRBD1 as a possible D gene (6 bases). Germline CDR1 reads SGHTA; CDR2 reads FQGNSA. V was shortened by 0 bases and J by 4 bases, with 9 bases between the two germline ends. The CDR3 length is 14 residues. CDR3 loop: CASSLAGGPTEAFF. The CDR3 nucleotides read TGTGCCAGCAGCTTAGCGGGGGGGCCCACTGAAGCTTTCTTT.

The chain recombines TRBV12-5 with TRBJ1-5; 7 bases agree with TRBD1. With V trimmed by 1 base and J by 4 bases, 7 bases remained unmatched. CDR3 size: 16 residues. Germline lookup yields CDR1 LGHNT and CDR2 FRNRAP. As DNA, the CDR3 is TGTGCTAGTGGTTTGGCCCGGACAGGCGGAAATCAGCCCCAGCATTTT. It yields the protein CASGLARTGGNQPQHF.

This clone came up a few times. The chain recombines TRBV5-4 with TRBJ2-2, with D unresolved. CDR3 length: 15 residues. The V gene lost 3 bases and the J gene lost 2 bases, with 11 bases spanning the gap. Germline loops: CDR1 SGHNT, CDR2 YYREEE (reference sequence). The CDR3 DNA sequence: TGTGCCAGCAGCTCGTCTGGCAGAAACACCGGGGAGCTGTTTTTT. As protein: CASSSSGRNTGELFF.

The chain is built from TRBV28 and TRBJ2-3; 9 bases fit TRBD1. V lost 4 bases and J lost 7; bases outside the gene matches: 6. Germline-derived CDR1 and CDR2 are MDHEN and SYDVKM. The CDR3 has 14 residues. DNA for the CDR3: TGTGCCAGCAGTTCAGGACAGGGGAAGTATACGCAGTATTTT. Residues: CASSSGQGKYTQYF.

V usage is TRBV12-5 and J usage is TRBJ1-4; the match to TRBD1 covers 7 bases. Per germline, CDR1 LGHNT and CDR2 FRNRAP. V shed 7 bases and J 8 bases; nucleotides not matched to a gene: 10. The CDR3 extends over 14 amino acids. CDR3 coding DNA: TGTGCTAGTGCCTTACAGGGGAAGGGAGAAAAACTGTTTTTT. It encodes CASALQGKGEKLFF.

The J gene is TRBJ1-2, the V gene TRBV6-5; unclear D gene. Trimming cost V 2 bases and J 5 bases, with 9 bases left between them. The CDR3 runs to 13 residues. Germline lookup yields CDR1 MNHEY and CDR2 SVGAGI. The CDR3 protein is CASSYGRGYGYTF. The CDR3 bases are TGTGCCAGCAGTTACGGCCGAGGGTATGGCTACACCTTC.

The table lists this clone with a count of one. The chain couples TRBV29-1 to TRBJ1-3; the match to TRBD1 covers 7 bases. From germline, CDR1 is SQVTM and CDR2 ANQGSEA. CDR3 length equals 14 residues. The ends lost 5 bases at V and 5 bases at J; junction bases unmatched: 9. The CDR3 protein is CSVTGVGLRNTIYF. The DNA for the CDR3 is TGCAGCGTTACAGGGGTCGGCCTCCGAAACACCATATATTTT.

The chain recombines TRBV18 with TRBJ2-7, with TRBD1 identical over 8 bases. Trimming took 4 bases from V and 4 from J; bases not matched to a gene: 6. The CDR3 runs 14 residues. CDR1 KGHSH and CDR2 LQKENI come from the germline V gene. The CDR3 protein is CASSLDRGTYEQYF. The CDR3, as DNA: TGTGCCAGCTCACTCGACAGGGGAACTTACGAGCAGTACTTC.

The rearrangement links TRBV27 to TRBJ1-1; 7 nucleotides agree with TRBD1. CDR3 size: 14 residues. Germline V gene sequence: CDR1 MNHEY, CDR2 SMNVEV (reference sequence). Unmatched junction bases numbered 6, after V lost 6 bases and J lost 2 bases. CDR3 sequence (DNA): TGTGCCAGCAGCCGCCGGGACAGTAACACTGAAGCTTTCTTT. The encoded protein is CASSRRDSNTEAFF.

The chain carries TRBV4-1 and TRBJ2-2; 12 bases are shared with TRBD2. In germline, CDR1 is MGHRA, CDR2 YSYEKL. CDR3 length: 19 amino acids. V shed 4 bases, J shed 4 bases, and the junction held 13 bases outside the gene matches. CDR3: CASSPRASGRARGTGELFF. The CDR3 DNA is TGCGCCAGCAGCCCCCGGGCTAGCGGGAGGGCCAGAGGCACCGGGGAGCTGTTTTTT.